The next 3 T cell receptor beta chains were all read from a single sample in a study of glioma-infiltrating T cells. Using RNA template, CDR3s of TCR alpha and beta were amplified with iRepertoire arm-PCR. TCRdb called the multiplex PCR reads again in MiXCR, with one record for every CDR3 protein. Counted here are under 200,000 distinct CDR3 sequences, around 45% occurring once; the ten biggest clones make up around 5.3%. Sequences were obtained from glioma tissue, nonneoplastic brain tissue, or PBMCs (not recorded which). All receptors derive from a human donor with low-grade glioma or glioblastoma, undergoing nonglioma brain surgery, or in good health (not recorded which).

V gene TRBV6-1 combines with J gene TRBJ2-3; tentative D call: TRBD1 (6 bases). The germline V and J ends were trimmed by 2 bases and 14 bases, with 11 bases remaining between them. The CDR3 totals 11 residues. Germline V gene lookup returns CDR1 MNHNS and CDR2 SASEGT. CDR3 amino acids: CASSERTVRYF. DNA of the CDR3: TGTGCCAGCAGTGAAAGGACAGTAAGGTATTTT.

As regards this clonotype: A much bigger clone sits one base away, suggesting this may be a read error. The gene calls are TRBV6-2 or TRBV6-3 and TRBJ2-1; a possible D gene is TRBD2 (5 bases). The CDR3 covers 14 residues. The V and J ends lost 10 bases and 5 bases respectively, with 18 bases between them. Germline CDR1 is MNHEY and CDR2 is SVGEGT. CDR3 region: CANQRISEDNEQFF. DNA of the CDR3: TGTGCCAACCAACGGATTAGCGAAGACAATGAGCAGTTCTTC.

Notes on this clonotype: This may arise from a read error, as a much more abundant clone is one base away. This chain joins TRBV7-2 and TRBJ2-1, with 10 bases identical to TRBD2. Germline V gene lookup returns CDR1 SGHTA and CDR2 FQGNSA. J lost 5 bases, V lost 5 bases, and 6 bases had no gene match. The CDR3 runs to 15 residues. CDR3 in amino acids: CASSGGLAKHNEQFF. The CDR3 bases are TGTGCCAGCAGCGGGGGACTAGCGAAACACAATGAGCAGTTCTTC. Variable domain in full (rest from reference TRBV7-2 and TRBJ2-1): GAGVSQSPSNKVTEKGKDVELRCDPISGHTALYWYRQSLGQGLEFLIYFQGNSAPDKSGLPSDRFSAERTGGSVSTLTIQRTQQEDSAVYLCASSGGLAKHNEQFFGPGTRLTVL.